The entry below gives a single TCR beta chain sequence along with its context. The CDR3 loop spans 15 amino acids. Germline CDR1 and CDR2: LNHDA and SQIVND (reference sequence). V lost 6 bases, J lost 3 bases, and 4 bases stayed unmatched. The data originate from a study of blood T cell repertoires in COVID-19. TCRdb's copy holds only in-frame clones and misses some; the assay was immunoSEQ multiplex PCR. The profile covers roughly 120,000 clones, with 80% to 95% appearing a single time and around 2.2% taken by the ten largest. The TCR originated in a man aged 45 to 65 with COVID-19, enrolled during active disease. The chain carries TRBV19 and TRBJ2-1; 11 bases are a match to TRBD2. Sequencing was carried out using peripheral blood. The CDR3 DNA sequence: TGTGCCAGTAGGGCCGGGACTAGCGGCTACAATGAGCAGTTCTTC. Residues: CASRAGTSGYNEQFF.